Each of the 32 T cell receptor beta chains below was sequenced from the same sample in a study of metastatic and nonmetastatic thyroid tumors. TCRdb re-clonotyped the PCR reads via MiXCR. The sample contains under 9,500 clones, about 23% of which appear only once. None of the patients had undergone any treatment ahead of thyroid surgery. Sequencing was performed on tumor tissue. The receptor source for this set is a female donor with papillary thyroid cancer or a benign thyroid nodule (not recorded which). Some clones in this sample may be carry-over from other donors' samples.

In its sample, this clone was seen a few times. The chain has TRBV28 and TRBJ1-1; 10 bases align to TRBD1. This CDR3 comprises 16 residues. Germline V gene sequence: CDR1 MDHEN, CDR2 SYDVKM. Trimming removed 6 bases from V and 4 bases from J; junction bases left unmatched: 11. Here the CDR3 DNA reads TGTGCCAGCAGCCACCGATCGACAGGGGGCGGCACTGAAGCTTTCTTT. This gives the protein CASSHRSTGGGTEAFF.

V is TRBV7-2 and J is TRBJ1-1; maybe TRBD1 (5 bases). CDR1 is SGHTA and CDR2 is FQGNSA in the germline V gene. Trimming cost V 5 bases and J 5 bases, with 12 bases left between them. The CDR3 sequence is 13 residues long. CDR3 loop: CASSTFSGTEAFF. CDR3 DNA: TGTGCCAGCAGCACCTTTTCAGGGACTGAAGCTTTCTTT.

Ten or more counts support this clone. This chain links TRBV7-9 with TRBJ2-1, with D perhaps TRBD2 (6 bases). There are 17 residues in the CDR3. Trimming pared 1 base from V and 3 bases from J, leaving 16 bases between. Germline CDR1 SEHNR, CDR2 FQNEAQ (reference sequence). CDR3 in DNA: TGTGCCAGCAGCTTAGGGGGCGGCGGGGTCCTCTACAATGAGCAGTTCTTC. Residues: CASSLGGGGVLYNEQFF.

This clone has ten or more counts. The V call is TRBV4-1, the J call TRBJ2-7; D perhaps matches TRBD2 (5 bases). The CDR3 totals 14 residues. V lost 1 base and J 5 bases, leaving 12 bases between the germline ends. In germline, CDR1 is MGHRA, CDR2 YSYEKL. CDR3 sequence (DNA): TGCGCCAGCAGCCAAGTAGGAGGTACTGACGAGCAGTACTTC. Translation gives CASSQVGGTDEQYF.

In its sample, this clone is medium-sized (0.01 to 0.1%). The gene calls are TRBV24-1 and TRBJ2-1; 8 bases agree with TRBD2. V lost 7 bases, J lost 3 bases, and 13 bases stayed unmatched. Germline V gene sequence: CDR1 KGHDR, CDR2 SFDVKD. There are 17 residues in the CDR3. CDR3 sequence (DNA): TGTGCCACCAGCCGATCCACTAGCGGAGGGGACTACAATGAGCAGTTCTTC. It specifies CATSRSTSGGDYNEQFF.

The J gene is TRBJ2-7, the V gene TRBV19, with TRBD1 matching 10 bases. Per germline, CDR1 LNHDA and CDR2 SQIVND (reference sequence). V lost 4 bases and J lost 4; bases outside the gene matches: 13. This CDR3 has 17 amino acids. Here the CDR3 reads CASSNGQGESILYEQYF. DNA of the CDR3: TGTGCCAGTAGTAACGGACAGGGGGAGTCGATTTTATACGAGCAGTACTTC.

This chain's CDR3 is CASSLGGGRGFQAFF. DNA for the CDR3: TGCGCCAGCAGCTTGGGTGGGGGGCGAGGTTTTCAAGCTTTCTTT. The V and J genes are TRBV5-1 and TRBJ1-1; D might be TRBD1 (6 bases). V was pared by 0 bases and J by 9 bases, with 18 bases between. Germline V gene lookup returns CDR1 SGHRS and CDR2 YFSETQ. The CDR3 sequence is 15 residues long. The full variable domain, rest sourced from reference TRBV5-1 and TRBJ1-1, is KAGVTQTPRYLIKTRGQQVTLSCSPISGHRSVSWYQQTPGQGLQFLFEYFSETQRNKGNFPGRFSGRQFSNSRSEMNVSTLELGDSALYLCASSLGGGRGFQAFFGQGTRLTVV.

The chain combines TRBV28 with TRBJ2-2, with TRBD1 matching over 9 bases. This CDR3 is 15 amino acids long. The J segment lost 1 base and the V segment lost 6 bases, leaving 3 bases of the junction unmatched. Germline V lookup: CDR1 MDHEN, CDR2 SYDVKM. CDR3 DNA sequence: TGTGCCAGCAGGGACAGGGGCCAGAACACCGGGGAGCTGTTTTTT. Protein product: CASRDRGQNTGELFF.

By sample share, this clone is medium-sized. This sequence joins TRBV12-3 or TRBV12-4 and TRBJ2-7; weak D call: TRBD1 (5 bases). Trimming took 3 bases from V and 0 from J, leaving 9 bases between them. The CDR3 spans 14 residues. The CDR3 here is CASSFGQGSYEQYF. In nucleotides, the CDR3 is TGTGCCAGCAGTTTCGGGCAGGGCTCCTACGAGCAGTACTTC.

Only a few counts were recorded for this clone. This chain connects TRBV12-3 or TRBV12-4 to TRBJ2-7; D is unresolved. This CDR3 has 11 amino acids. The germline V and J ends were trimmed by 5 bases and 6 bases, with 8 bases remaining between them. This CDR3 is CASSPGAEQYV. The CDR3 nucleotides read TGTGCCAGCAGTCCCGGTGCCGAGCAGTACGTC.

The CDR3 DNA is TGCAGTGCTAGATCCCCGGGACTAGCGGGGCCGAGGGGAGAGACCCAGTACTTC. Translated, it gives CSARSPGLAGPRGETQYF. The V and J genes are TRBV20-1 and TRBJ2-5; 13 positions agree with TRBD2. The V gene's germline CDR1 is DFQATT and CDR2 SNEGSKA (reference sequence). J gave up 4 bases and V 2 bases, and 13 bases lay outside the gene matches. The CDR3 extends over 18 amino acids.

This clone was seen only a few times. The CDR3 is CATSDLLYTQYF. In DNA form, the CDR3 reads TGTGCCACCAGTGATTTGTTATATACGCAGTATTTT. The J gene is TRBJ2-3, the V gene TRBV24-1; no definite D call. V lost 0 bases to trimming and J lost 7 bases, with 4 bases between them. The length of the CDR3 is 12 residues. The germline gives CDR1 KGHDR, CDR2 SFDVKD.

This clone was recorded many times. V usage is TRBV30 and J usage is TRBJ1-5; no firm D call. The CDR3 is 13 amino acids. From germline, CDR1 is GTSNPN and CDR2 SVGIG (reference sequence). V was shortened by 3 bases and J by 4 bases, with 10 bases between the two germline ends. CDR3 sequence: CAWSDKNNQPQHF. The CDR3 bases are TGTGCCTGGAGCGATAAAAATAATCAGCCCCAGCATTTT.

This clone occurred many times. This CDR3 is CSAQGRFASGGTGELFF. The CDR3 DNA reads as TGCAGTGCTCAGGGCCGTTTTGCTAGCGGGGGCACCGGGGAGCTGTTTTTT. The rearrangement uses TRBV20-1 and TRBJ2-2; 10 bases match TRBD2. J gave up 4 bases and V 5 bases, and 13 bases lay outside the gene matches. Germline-derived CDR1 and CDR2 are DFQATT and SNEGSKA (reference sequence). CDR3 size: 17 residues.

This clone was recorded many times. CDR3 sequence (DNA): TGTGCCTGGAGCGCTGGGGGCTCTGGAAACACCATATATTTT. Residues: CAWSAGGSGNTIYF. V and J are TRBV30 and TRBJ1-3, with a weak D call TRBD1 (5 bases). The CDR3 covers 14 residues. V shed 3 bases and J shed 0 bases, with 9 bases lying between them. Germline V gives CDR1 GTSNPN, CDR2 SVGIG (reference sequence).

In its sample, this clone ranks as medium-sized (0.01 to 0.1%). The chain links TRBV5-1 to TRBJ2-4; no reliable D call. CDR1 is SGHRS and CDR2 is YFSETQ in the germline V gene. Trimming removed 4 bases from V and 3 bases from J, with 11 bases in between. CDR3 length: 14 amino acids. CDR3 region: CASSPEGGKNIQYF. The CDR3, as DNA: TGCGCCAGCAGCCCCGAAGGCGGCAAAAACATTCAGTACTTC.

This chain joins TRBV20-1 and TRBJ2-1, with 7 bases that match TRBD2. This CDR3 comprises 15 residues. The germline V gene encodes CDR1 DFQATT and CDR2 SNEGSKA (reference sequence). V gave up 0 bases and J gave up 10 bases; unmatched junction bases: 12. The CDR3 protein is CSARDKGSGPLEQFF. CDR3 coding DNA: TGCAGTGCTAGAGATAAGGGTAGCGGGCCCTTAGAGCAGTTCTTC.

This clone counts as medium-sized. The chain joins TRBV19 to TRBJ1-6; TRBD1 might be the D (5 bases). Between the trimmed V and J ends, which lost 4 bases and 10 bases, there was a span of 11 bases. Germline V gives CDR1 LNHDA, CDR2 SQIVND (reference sequence). The CDR3 length is 13 residues. CDR3 sequence reads: CASSSPAGSPLHF. CDR3 nucleotide sequence: TGTGCCAGTAGTAGTCCCGCAGGGTCACCCCTCCACTTT. Full variable domain (remainder filled in from reference TRBV19 and TRBJ1-6): DGGITQSPKYLFRKEGQNVTLSCEQNLNHDAMYWYRQDPGQGLRLIYYSQIVNDFQKGDIAEGYSVSREKKESFPLTVTSAQKNPTAFYLCASSSPAGSPLHFGNGTRLTVT.

The rearrangement links TRBV27 to TRBJ2-7, with a tentative D call TRBD1 (6 bases). CDR1 and CDR2 from the germline V gene are MNHEY and SMNVEV (reference sequence). The V end lost 6 bases, the J end lost 2 bases, and 17 bases lay between the germline ends. The CDR3 is made up of 15 amino acids. The CDR3 sequence is CASSIKDSSPYEQYF. In nucleotides, the CDR3 is TGTGCCAGCAGCATAAAGGACAGCAGTCCCTACGAGCAGTACTTC.

The chain recombines TRBV4-3 with TRBJ1-1; TRBD1 aligns across 7 bases. The CDR3 loop spans 15 amino acids. V dropped 3 bases and J dropped 6; count of bases not matched to a gene: 10. Per the germline V gene, CDR1 is LGHNA and CDR2 is YSLEER. The CDR3 coding sequence is TGCGCCAGCAGCCAGTCAGGGGGGGGTTCGGCTGAAGCTTTCTTT. This sequence encodes CASSQSGGGSAEAFF.

In its sample, this clone was seen a few times. The V call is TRBV2, the J call TRBJ2-7; D possibly corresponds to TRBD1 (6 bases). The CDR3 runs 12 residues. CDR1 SNHLY and CDR2 FYNNEI come from the germline V gene. V was trimmed by 8 bases and J by 3 bases, leaving 11 bases between them. CDR3 protein: CASGTTGYEQYF. For the CDR3, the DNA is TGTGCCAGCGGAACGACAGGCTACGAGCAGTACTTC. The complete variable domain, with remaining parts taken from reference TRBV2 and TRBJ2-7, reads EPEVTQTPSHQVTQMGQEVILRCVPISNHLYFYWYRQILGQKVEFLVSFYNNEISEKSEIFDDQFSVERPDGSNFTLKIRSTKLEDSAMYFCASGTTGYEQYFGPGTRLTVT.

This clone appeared a few times. The V call is TRBV10-1, the J call TRBJ2-1; D could derive from TRBD1 or TRBD2 (6 bases each). Germline CDR1 reads WNHNN; CDR2 reads SYGVQD (reference sequence). V was trimmed by 2 bases and J by 8 bases, leaving 13 bases between them. The CDR3 has 14 amino acids. The CDR3 region has the DNA TGCGCCAGCAGTGAGGGGGGGCCGCGGGATGAGCAGTTCTTC. Amino acid sequence: CASSEGGPRDEQFF.

By share, this clone counts as medium-sized. The chain links TRBV6-6 to TRBJ2-2, with 11 bases that match TRBD2. Looked up from germline, CDR1 is MNHNY and CDR2 is SVGAGI (reference sequence). This CDR3 is built from 18 residues. Trimming removed 2 bases from V and 4 bases from J; junction bases left unmatched: 9. CDR3 coding DNA: TGTGCCAGCAGTTACCTAGCGGGAGGAATCGGCCCCACCGGGGAGCTGTTTTTT. Translation gives CASSYLAGGIGPTGELFF.

The chain links TRBV20-1 to TRBJ2-3; D is ambiguous. Germline V gene sequence: CDR1 DFQATT, CDR2 SNEGSKA (reference sequence). Trimming cost V 0 bases and J 1 base, with 8 bases left between them. This CDR3 spans 14 amino acids. CDR3 amino acids: CSARDTGRTDTQYF. The CDR3 DNA reads TGCAGTGCTAGAGATACTGGACGCACAGATACGCAGTATTTT.

The V and J genes are TRBV12-3 or TRBV12-4 and TRBJ2-7, with D possibly TRBD2 on 5 matching bases. Deletions cut 4 bases from V and 4 bases from J, with 14 bases between. CDR3 size: 14 residues. CDR3 sequence: CASSWGSEAYEQYF. The CDR3 coding sequence is TGTGCCAGCAGTTGGGGTAGCGAAGCTTACGAGCAGTACTTC.

By sample share, this clone is medium-sized. This CDR3 is CASSRGSGSGGYTF. CDR3 bases: TGTGCCAGCAGCCGAGGATCAGGGTCCGGTGGCTACACCTTC. The chain couples TRBV6-1 to TRBJ1-2; a possible D gene is TRBD1 (5 bases). CDR3 length: 14 residues. Deletions cut 6 bases from V and 7 bases from J, with 18 bases between. Germline assignment: CDR1 MNHNS and CDR2 SASEGT.

This clone showed up just a few times. One end of the junction fails to match germline, which may point to a read error. This rearrangement joins TRBV15 to TRBJ2-6, with unresolved D. This CDR3 has 17 residues. Germline assignment: CDR1 LNHNV and CDR2 YYDKDF (reference sequence). The chain's CDR3 is CATIRAYRSSGANVLTF. The CDR3 nucleotides read TGTGCCACCATCAGAGCATACAGATCCTCTGGGGCCAACGTCCTGACTTTC.

This clone was counted at least ten times. The chain couples TRBV7-2 to TRBJ2-1; D is undetermined. Trimming pared 0 bases from V and 5 bases from J, leaving 5 bases between. The germline CDR1 and CDR2 sequences are SGHTA and FQGNSA. The CDR3 runs to 13 residues. CDR3 residues: CASSLARHNEQFF. In DNA, the CDR3 is TGTGCCAGCAGCTTAGCTCGCCACAATGAGCAGTTCTTC.

The V call is TRBV20-1, the J call TRBJ1-6; D is perhaps TRBD1 (5 bases). V gave up 3 bases and J gave up 4 bases, with 13 bases separating them. The V gene's germline CDR1 is DFQATT and CDR2 SNEGSKA (reference sequence). This CDR3 has 15 residues. This chain's CDR3 is CSARRGESYNSPLHF. DNA of the CDR3: TGCAGTGCTAGGAGGGGAGAGTCTTATAATTCACCCCTCCACTTT.

This clone is labeled as medium-sized. The V and J genes are TRBV15 and TRBJ1-2, with unresolved D. V lost 8 bases, J lost 4 bases, and 11 bases lay in between. This CDR3 is built from 12 residues. In germline, CDR1 is LNHNV, CDR2 YYDKDF (reference sequence). DNA for the CDR3: TGTGCCACCCTTGGCGCCGGCTATGGCTACACCTTC. Amino acid sequence: CATLGAGYGYTF.

In its sample, this clone was seen a few times. A read error may account for a junction end that differs from germline. V gene TRBV28 combines with J gene TRBJ2-2; D gene unclear. CDR3 length: 13 residues. Germline V gene sequence: CDR1 MDHEN, CDR2 SYDVKM. CDR3 coding DNA: TGTGCCAGCCCGTCAGCGAACACAGGGGAGCTGTTTTTT. Protein product: CASPSANTGELFF.

The table lists this clone with a few counts. The chain employs TRBV12-3 or TRBV12-4 and TRBJ2-7, with 11 bases fitting TRBD2. V lost 6 bases and J lost 0; bases outside the gene matches: 4. The CDR3 is made up of 15 amino acids. The CDR3 DNA follows: TGTGCCAGCAGCCCGGGACTAGCGGTCTCCTACGAGCAGTACTTC. Encoded protein: CASSPGLAVSYEQYF.